Listed here are 8 T cell receptor beta chains from one sample, sequenced in a study of T cell clonality in common variable immunodeficiency. The method was immunoSEQ multiplex PCR; TCRdb's version includes in-frame clones alone and lacks a portion of them. This sample carries 75,000 to 85,000 clones, none of them present only once. Sequencing used peripheral blood mononuclear cells. These receptors all come from a person aged 18-69 years in good health.

At least ten counts were recorded for this clone. Read data end 3 residues before the CDR3 end; the end is taken from the germline J gene. The chain carries TRBV19 and TRBJ1-5; 7 positions agree with TRBD1. The length of the CDR3 is 14 residues. Per the germline V gene, CDR1 is LNHDA and CDR2 is SQIVND (reference sequence). The V and J ends lost 6 bases and 6 bases, in that order; junction bases with no gene match: 8. CDR3 DNA (partial): TGTGCCAGTAGATCACAGGGGTTAGGTCAGCCC. This codes for CASRSQGLGQP. Given in full, the CDR3 is CASRSQGLGQPQHF.

There are a few counts of this clone. The sequenced CDR3 bases are TGTGCCAGCTCACCAACAGCGGGAGGCCCCAGGGATACG. Its protein product is CASSPTAGGPRDT. The whole CDR3 protein is CASSPTAGGPRDTLFF. The rearrangement uses TRBV18 and TRBJ2-2; 9 bases align to TRBD2. The CDR3 end lies 3 residues beyond the end of the read and is filled in from the germline J gene. The germline V gene has CDR1 KGHSH and CDR2 LQKENI. The CDR3 has 16 amino acids.

Many counts were recorded for this clone. Read sequence stops 3 residues before the CDR3 end, and the germline J gene provides the missing end. The rearrangement links TRBV6-1 to TRBJ2-7; TRBD2 aligns across 11 bases. Germline trimming cut 4 bases from V and 6 bases from J; bases unmatched to any gene: 8. The germline V gene encodes CDR1 MNHNS and CDR2 SASEGT. The CDR3 length is 15 residues. The CDR3 DNA, read in part, is TGTGCCAGCAGTGCCTTAACTAGCGGGAGCGTCGAG. As protein: CASSALTSGSVE. The complete CDR3 sequence is CASSALTSGSVEQYF.

This clone was seen at least ten times. CDR3 DNA (partial): TGCAGTGCTAGAGATGGTAGGGTAGCGGGGTACAATGAG. It is translated as CSARDGRVAGYNE. The CDR3 as a whole reads CSARDGRVAGYNEQFF. The V and J genes are TRBV20-1 and TRBJ2-1, with 8 bases identical to TRBD2. The read is 3 residues too short to cover the CDR3 end, so that end is filled in from the germline J gene. Germline V gene sequence: CDR1 DFQATT, CDR2 SNEGSKA (reference sequence). The CDR3 runs 16 residues. After removal of 0 bases from V and 4 bases from J, the junction contained 8 bases not matched to a gene.

This clone was seen at least ten times. Coverage ceases 3 residues before the CDR3 finishes, and the germline J gene fills in the end. The rearrangement links TRBV7-2 to TRBJ2-1, with TRBD1 identical over 9 bases. The CDR3 runs 14 residues. V shed 8 bases and J 8 bases; nucleotides not matched to a gene: 10. Looked up from germline, CDR1 is SGHTA and CDR2 is FQGNSA. The sequenced CDR3 bases are TGTGCCAGCTCGTCTCGGGACAGGGAGTATGAG. Translated, it gives CASSSRDREYE. The CDR3 in full is CASSSRDREYEQFF.

In its sample, this clone was seen many times. The read is 3 residues too short to cover the CDR3 end, so that end is filled in from the germline J gene. The V and J genes are TRBV12-5 and TRBJ2-2, with D possibly being TRBD1 (6 bases). Germline V lookup: CDR1 LGHNT, CDR2 FRNRAP. Trimming pared 6 bases from V and 2 bases from J, leaving 13 bases between. The CDR3 consists of 15 residues. The CDR3 sequence: CASGLRTVNTGELFF. The sequenced CDR3 bases are TGTGCTAGTGGCCTAAGGACAGTCAACACCGGGGAG.

Many counts were recorded for this clone. This CDR3 reads CASSIAVNSGNTIYF. The CDR3 DNA, read in part, is TGTGCCAGTAGTATAGCAGTCAACTCTGGAAACACC. The chain recombines TRBV19 with TRBJ1-3; D is unclear. The CDR3 end falls 3 residues outside the read, so it is completed with the germline J gene. The CDR3 extends over 15 amino acids. The V gene lost 1 base and the J gene lost 0 bases, with 7 bases spanning the gap. In germline, CDR1 is LNHDA, CDR2 SQIVND (reference sequence). The variable domain in full, completed from reference TRBV19 and TRBJ1-3, reads DGGITQSPKYLFRKEGQNVTLSCEQNLNHDAMYWYRQDPGQGLRLIYYSQIVNDFQKGDIAEGYSVSREKKESFPLTVTSAQKNPTAFYLCASSIAVNSGNTIYFGEGSWLTVV.

Details on this clone: Sequencing ends 3 residues short of the CDR3 end; the germline J gene provides the rest. The rearrangement uses TRBV19 and TRBJ1-2; D is perhaps TRBD1 (5 bases). Germline loops: CDR1 LNHDA, CDR2 SQIVND (reference sequence). The length of the CDR3 is 14 residues. Incomplete CDR3 DNA: TGTGCCAGTAGTTACGGGACTAGCGTCCATGAC. Protein sequence: CASSYGTSVHD. The entire CDR3 protein reads CASSYGTSVHDYTF.